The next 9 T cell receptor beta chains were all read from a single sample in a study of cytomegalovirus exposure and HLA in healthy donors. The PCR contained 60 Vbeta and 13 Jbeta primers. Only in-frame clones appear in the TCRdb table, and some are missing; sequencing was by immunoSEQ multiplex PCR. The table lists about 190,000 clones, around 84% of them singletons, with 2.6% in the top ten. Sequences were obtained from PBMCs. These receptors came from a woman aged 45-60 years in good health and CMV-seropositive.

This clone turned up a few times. The CDR3 DNA reads TGTGCCAGCAGTTCAACAGGGGGAAATAATTCACCCCTCCACTTT. Amino acid sequence: CASSSTGGNNSPLHF. The genes are TRBV28 and TRBJ1-6; 8 bases are a match to TRBD1. Germline V lookup: CDR1 MDHEN, CDR2 SYDVKM. This CDR3 comprises 15 residues. V lost 4 bases, J lost 5 bases, and 4 bases stayed unmatched.

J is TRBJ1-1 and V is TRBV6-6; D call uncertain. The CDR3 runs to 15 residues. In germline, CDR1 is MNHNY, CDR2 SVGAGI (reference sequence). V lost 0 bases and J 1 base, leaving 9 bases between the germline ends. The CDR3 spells CASSYSLVANTEAFF. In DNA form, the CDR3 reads TGTGCCAGCAGTTACTCACTCGTAGCGAACACTGAAGCTTTCTTT.

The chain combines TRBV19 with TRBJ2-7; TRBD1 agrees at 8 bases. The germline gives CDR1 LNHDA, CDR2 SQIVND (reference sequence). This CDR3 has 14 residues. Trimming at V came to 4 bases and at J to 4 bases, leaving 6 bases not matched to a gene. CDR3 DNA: TGTGCCAGTAGTAACATTGACAGGGGATACGAGCAGTACTTC. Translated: CASSNIDRGYEQYF.

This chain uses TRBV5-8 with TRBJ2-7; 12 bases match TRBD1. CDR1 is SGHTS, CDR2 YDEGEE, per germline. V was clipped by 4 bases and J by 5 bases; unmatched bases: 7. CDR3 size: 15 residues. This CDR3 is CASSPRDRGLNEQYF. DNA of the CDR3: TGTGCCAGCAGCCCCCGGGACAGGGGGCTCAACGAGCAGTACTTC. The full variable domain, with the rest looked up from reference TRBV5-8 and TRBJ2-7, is EAGVTQSPTHLIKTRGQQATLRCSPISGHTSVYWYQQALGLGLQFLLWYDEGEERNRGNFPPRFSGRQFPNYSSELNVNALELEDSALYLCASSPRDRGLNEQYFGPGTRLTVT.

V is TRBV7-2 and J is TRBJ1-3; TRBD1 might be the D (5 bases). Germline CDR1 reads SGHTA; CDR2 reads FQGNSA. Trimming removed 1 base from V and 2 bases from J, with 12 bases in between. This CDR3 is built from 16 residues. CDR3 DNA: TGTGCCAGCAGCTTAGGGCCCGTAGGGGCTGGAAACACCATATATTTT. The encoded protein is CASSLGPVGAGNTIYF.

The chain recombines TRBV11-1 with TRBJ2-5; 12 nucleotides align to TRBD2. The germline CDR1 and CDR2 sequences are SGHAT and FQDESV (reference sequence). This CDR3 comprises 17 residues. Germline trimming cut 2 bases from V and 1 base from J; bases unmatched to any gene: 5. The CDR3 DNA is TGTGCCAGCAGCTTAACGGCTAGCGGGGGGGCCCAAGAGACCCAGTACTTC. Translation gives CASSLTASGGAQETQYF.

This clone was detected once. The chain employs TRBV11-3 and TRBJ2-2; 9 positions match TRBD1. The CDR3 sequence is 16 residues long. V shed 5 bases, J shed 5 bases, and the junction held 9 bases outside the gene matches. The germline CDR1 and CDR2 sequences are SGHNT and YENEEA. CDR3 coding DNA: TGTGCCAGCAGCCAGAGGACAGGGGCGAGAACCGGGGAGCTGTTTTTT. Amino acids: CASSQRTGARTGELFF.

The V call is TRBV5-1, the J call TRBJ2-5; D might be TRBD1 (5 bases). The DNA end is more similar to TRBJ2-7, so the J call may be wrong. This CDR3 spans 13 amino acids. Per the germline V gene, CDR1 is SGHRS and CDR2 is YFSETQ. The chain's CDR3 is CASSFGQGLEQYF. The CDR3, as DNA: TGCGCCAGCAGCTTCGGTCAGGGCCTCGAGCAGTACTTC.

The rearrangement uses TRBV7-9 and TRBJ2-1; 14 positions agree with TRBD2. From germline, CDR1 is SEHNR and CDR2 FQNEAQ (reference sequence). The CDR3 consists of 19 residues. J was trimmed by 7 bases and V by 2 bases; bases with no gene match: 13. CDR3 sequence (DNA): TGTGCCAGCAGCTTACCGGGACTAGCGGGGGCCATGTATCCGAATGAGCAGTTCTTC. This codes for CASSLPGLAGAMYPNEQFF.